The next 17 T cell receptor beta chains were all read from a single sample in a study of cytomegalovirus exposure and HLA in healthy donors. The PCR was carried out with 60 Vbeta primers and 13 Jbeta primers. TCRdb's table, derived via immunoSEQ multiplex PCR, lists solely in-frame clones and lacks some. The sample lists some 200,000 clones; over 80% were seen once. The sample was PBMCs. All receptors derive from a man between 45 and 60 years old in good health and CMV-seronegative.

This clone was picked up a small number of times. This sequence joins TRBV5-4 and TRBJ2-1; 8 nucleotides match TRBD2. The CDR3 sequence is 16 residues long. The junction had 5 bases not matched to a gene; V was cut back by 0 bases and J by 3 bases. Germline CDR1 is SGHNT and CDR2 is YYREEE (reference sequence). This CDR3 reads CASSLAGSGNYNEQFF. CDR3 nucleotide sequence: TGTGCCAGCAGCTTGGCGGGTAGCGGGAACTACAATGAGCAGTTCTTC.

The chain recombines TRBV5-6 with TRBJ1-2; perhaps TRBD1 as D (5 bases). The CDR3 extends over 17 amino acids. Trimming removed 3 bases at V and 3 bases at J, with 21 bases between. The germline gives CDR1 SGHDT, CDR2 YYEEEE. The CDR3 DNA sequence: TGTGCCAGCAGCTCCCTAGGCAGGGTGCCTTTTGACTATGGCTACACCTTC. Its translation: CASSSLGRVPFDYGYTF.

The chain joins TRBV29-1 to TRBJ1-4, with D perhaps TRBD1 (5 bases). The V and J ends lost 6 bases and 0 bases respectively, with 14 bases between them. The germline gives CDR1 SQVTM, CDR2 ANQGSEA. This CDR3 has 15 amino acids. CDR3 in amino acids: CSVLQAPTTNEKLFF. Written as DNA, the CDR3 is TGCAGCGTATTACAGGCGCCGACAACTAATGAAAAACTGTTTTTT.

About this clone: This CDR3 fails to terminate in the conserved phenylalanine or tryptophan, so it likely reflects a read error. The DNA is omitted, as the CDR3 cannot be located on it reliably, and the CDR3 follows TCRdb's listing. CDR3 sequence: CASSKRGGLIFLG. The chain couples TRBV21-1 to TRBJ1-1. TRBV21-1 is listed as a pseudogene. The CDR3 totals 13 residues, both ends included.

This rearrangement joins TRBV6-5 to TRBJ1-1, with a weak D call TRBD1 (6 bases). Per the germline V gene, CDR1 is MNHEY and CDR2 is SVGAGI. CDR3 length equals 14 residues. Trimming took 11 bases from V and 1 from J, leaving 17 bases between them. CDR3 sequence reads: CAASDRGRNTEAFF. The CDR3 region has the DNA TGTGCCGCCTCAGATAGGGGGAGGAACACTGAAGCTTTCTTT.

This clone has more than one count but fewer than ten. V gene TRBV14 combines with J gene TRBJ2-2; TRBD1 agrees at 8 bases. This CDR3 has 17 residues. Germline CDR1 and CDR2: SGHDN and FVKESK. The V segment lost 1 base and the J segment 6 bases; nucleotides outside the gene matches: 10. The CDR3 DNA sequence: TGTGCCAGCAGCCAAGTCATGGACAGGGTTCTGGCCGGGGAGCTGTTTTTT. Its translation is CASSQVMDRVLAGELFF.

On this clone: One junction end disagrees with the germline gene, perhaps due to a read error. The V call is TRBV5-1, the J call TRBJ2-1, with TRBD2 as a possible D gene (6 bases). Germline loops: CDR1 SGHRS, CDR2 YFSETQ. The CDR3 totals 15 residues. CDR3 amino acids: CASSLVGSSYNGQFF. In nucleotides, the CDR3 is TGCGCCAGCAGCTTGGTCGGGAGCTCCTACAATGGGCAGTTCTTC.

CDR3 DNA: TGTGCCAGCGGATTAACACGACAGGCAACTAATGAAAAACTGTTTTTT. Translation gives CASGLTRQATNEKLFF. The chain recombines TRBV7-8 with TRBJ1-4, with D possibly matching TRBD1 (6 bases). This CDR3 has 16 residues. Germline lookup yields CDR1 SGHVS and CDR2 FQNEAQ. V lost 8 bases, J lost 0 bases, and 16 bases lay in between.

CDR3 sequence (DNA): TGTGCCAGTTCCAAGGGGACAGGGGGTAACACCGGGGAGCTGTTTTTT. This sequence encodes CASSKGTGGNTGELFF. The genes are TRBV7-8 and TRBJ2-2; 11 bases are shared with TRBD1. CDR3 size: 16 residues. The V gene's germline CDR1 is SGHVS and CDR2 FQNEAQ. The junction had 8 bases not matched to a gene; V was cut back by 9 bases and J by 2 bases. Drawing the rest from reference TRBV7-8 and TRBJ2-2, the complete variable domain is GAGVSQSPRYKVAKRGQDVALRCDPISGHVSLFWYQQALGQGPEFLTYFQNEAQLDKSGLPSDRFFAERPEGSVSTLKIQRTQQEDSAVYLCASSKGTGGNTGELFFGEGSRLTVL.

As DNA, the CDR3 is TGTGCCAGCTCACTCGGCTTGGGGCTCGATGAAAAACTGTTTTTT. Its protein product is CASSLGLGLDEKLFF. J is TRBJ1-4 and V is TRBV18; TRBD1 is a possible D gene (5 bases). The CDR3 extends over 15 amino acids. Germline-derived CDR1 and CDR2 are KGHSH and LQKENI. The V end lost 4 bases, the J end lost 6 bases, and 15 bases lay between the germline ends.

The chain uses TRBV5-4 and TRBJ1-2; maybe TRBD1 (5 bases). There are 14 residues in the CDR3. The V gene lost 4 bases and the J gene lost 5 bases, with 15 bases spanning the gap. Germline CDR1 and CDR2: SGHNT and YYREEE (reference sequence). The chain's CDR3 is CASSLRRGGYGYTF. CDR3 nucleotides: TGTGCCAGCAGCCTCCGACGGGGGGGGTATGGCTACACCTTC.

The rearrangement uses TRBV29-1 and TRBJ1-1, with TRBD1 identical over 8 bases. The V gene's germline CDR1 is SQVTM and CDR2 ANQGSEA. CDR3 length: 13 amino acids. J gave up 4 bases and V 1 base, and 2 bases lay outside the gene matches. As DNA, the CDR3 is TGCAGCGTTGAAGGACAGGGGAGCACTGAAGCTTTCTTT. It translates to CSVEGQGSTEAFF.

The chain's CDR3 is CASSPLGGEGEQYF. The CDR3 coding sequence is TGTGCCAGCTCACCGCTGGGGGGAGAAGGCGAGCAGTACTTC. V is TRBV18 and J is TRBJ2-7, with D possibly TRBD2 on 6 matching bases. The CDR3 is 14 amino acids. CDR1 KGHSH and CDR2 LQKENI come from the germline V gene. V lost 3 bases, J lost 6 bases, and 15 bases lay in between.

This sequence joins TRBV4-3 and TRBJ1-4; D is possibly TRBD1 (6 bases). In germline, CDR1 is LGHNA, CDR2 YSLEER. This CDR3 is 15 amino acids long. V was trimmed by 2 bases and J by 7 bases, leaving 14 bases between them. The CDR3, as DNA: TGCGCCAGCAGCCAAAGCCCTGGACAGATTGAAAAACTGTTTTTT. Its translation: CASSQSPGQIEKLFF.

The rearrangement joins TRBV29-1 to TRBJ1-4, with a tentative D call TRBD1 (6 bases). Germline-derived CDR1 and CDR2 are SQVTM and ANQGSEA. This CDR3 has 12 residues. The V gene lost 4 bases and the J gene lost 8 bases, with 11 bases spanning the gap. Here the CDR3 reads CSVVQGGEKLFF. CDR3 DNA: TGCAGCGTTGTACAGGGAGGGGAAAAACTGTTTTTT.

This sequence joins TRBV28 and TRBJ2-7; the match to TRBD2 covers 8 bases. Germline lookup yields CDR1 MDHEN and CDR2 SYDVKM. Germline trimming cut 6 bases from V and 0 bases from J; bases unmatched to any gene: 4. This CDR3 region has 14 residues. CDR3 DNA: TGTGCCAGCAGACCCGCGGGGGGCTCCTACGAGCAGTACTTC. Translated, it gives CASRPAGGSYEQYF.

As to this clone: A junction boundary mismatches the germline segment, possibly from a read error. The rearrangement uses TRBV18 and TRBJ2-5, with 10 bases identical to TRBD2. This CDR3 has 17 residues. CDR1 is KGHSH, CDR2 LQKENI, per germline. The CDR3 here is CASPPLPSGRGQETQYF. The CDR3 nucleotides read TGTGCCAGCCCACCACTCCCTAGCGGGAGAGGCCAAGAGACCCAGTACTTC.